The 12 T cell receptor beta chains reported below all come from one sample, sequenced in a study of cytomegalovirus exposure and HLA in healthy donors. Amplification used 60 Vbeta primers and 13 Jbeta primers. Profiled with immunoSEQ multiplex PCR; TCRdb holds only in-frame clones, not every one. The sample lists about 140,000 clones; roughly 79% were seen once. Specimen: PBMCs. The receptors come from a man aged 18 to 35 in good health and CMV-seronegative.

This chain links TRBV11-2 with TRBJ1-2, with a tentative D call TRBD1 (5 bases). Trimming pared 5 bases from V and 4 bases from J, leaving 17 bases between. Looked up from germline, CDR1 is SGHAT and CDR2 is FQNNGV. The CDR3 runs to 15 residues. CDR3 amino acids: CASSPAASGAYGYTF. For the CDR3, the DNA is TGTGCCAGCAGCCCCGCCGCCAGCGGGGCCTATGGCTACACCTTC.

The rearrangement uses TRBV4-3 and TRBJ1-6; a weak D match, TRBD1 (5 bases). The CDR3 has 13 residues. V shed 0 bases and J shed 9 bases, with 6 bases lying between them. The germline V gene encodes CDR1 LGHNA and CDR2 YSLEER. DNA for the CDR3: TGCGCCAGCAGCCAAGATCAGGGTTCACCCCTCCACTTT. Translated: CASSQDQGSPLHF.

The rearrangement joins TRBV11-1 to TRBJ1-1; D may be TRBD1 (5 bases). There are 12 residues in the CDR3. From germline, CDR1 is SGHAT and CDR2 FQDESV (reference sequence). V dropped 5 bases and J dropped 7 bases, with 11 bases sitting between them. The CDR3 reads CASSPGGDEAFF. The CDR3 DNA sequence: TGTGCCAGCAGCCCGGGGGGGGATGAAGCTTTCTTT. The whole variable domain, filled in from reference TRBV11-1 and TRBJ1-1, reads EAEVAQSPRYKITEKSQAVAFWCDPISGHATLYWYRQILGQGPELLVQFQDESVVDDSQLPKDRFSAERLKGVDSTLKIQPAELGDSAMYLCASSPGGDEAFFGQGTRLTVV.

This chain links TRBV2 with TRBJ1-5; D not resolved. Trimming pared 3 bases from V and 6 bases from J, leaving 12 bases between. This CDR3 has 14 residues. CDR1 is SNHLY, CDR2 FYNNEI, per germline. CDR3 amino acids: CASSDGQMGQPQHF. In DNA, the CDR3 is TGTGCCAGCAGTGATGGGCAGATGGGTCAGCCCCAGCATTTT.

This clone has just one count. This CDR3 reads CASSGGNMETQYF. The CDR3 DNA follows: TGTGCCAGCAGCGGAGGGAATATGGAGACCCAGTACTTC. The chain links TRBV11-2 to TRBJ2-5, with a possible D match to TRBD2 (6 bases). This CDR3 has 13 amino acids. The V end lost 5 bases, the J end lost 5 bases, and 12 bases lay between the germline ends. CDR1 and CDR2 (germline): SGHAT, FQNNGV.

The rearrangement uses TRBV7-9 and TRBJ1-1; 8 bases are shared with TRBD1. The V gene end was trimmed by 0 bases and the J gene end by 5 bases; junction bases not matched to a gene: 8. The germline V gene has CDR1 SEHNR and CDR2 FQNEAQ (reference sequence). The CDR3 consists of 16 residues. The chain's CDR3 is CASSLAFRGPSTEAFF. Here the CDR3 DNA reads TGTGCCAGCAGCTTAGCTTTCAGGGGGCCGAGTACTGAAGCTTTCTTT.

V usage is TRBV19 and J usage is TRBJ1-5; D not certain. The CDR3 contains 15 residues. Trimming cost V 2 bases and J 6 bases, with 14 bases left between them. Per germline, CDR1 LNHDA and CDR2 SQIVND (reference sequence). The CDR3 coding sequence is TGTGCCAGTAGTATAAGGGAGGGTTTCAGTCAGCCCCAGCATTTT. Translating it yields CASSIREGFSQPQHF.

The chain is built from TRBV12-5 and TRBJ1-2; 9 bases agree with TRBD1. CDR3 length: 12 amino acids. V gave up 6 bases and J gave up 8 bases; unmatched junction bases: 4. CDR1 is LGHNT, CDR2 FRNRAP, per germline. CDR3 nucleotides: TGTGCTAGTGGAGGGACAGGGCAAGGCTACACCTTC. This encodes CASGGTGQGYTF.

This sequence joins TRBV6-5 and TRBJ1-2; perhaps TRBD1 as D (5 bases). The CDR3 contains 12 residues. Germline V gives CDR1 MNHEY, CDR2 SVGAGI. V gave up 7 bases and J gave up 4 bases, with 10 bases separating them. DNA of the CDR3: TGTGCCAGCAAAACAGGCACCTATGGCTACACCTTC. Amino acid sequence: CASKTGTYGYTF.

The chain is built from TRBV7-9 and TRBJ2-7, with 8 nucleotides matching TRBD1. The V segment lost 4 bases and the J segment 1 base; nucleotides outside the gene matches: 9. In germline, CDR1 is SEHNR, CDR2 FQNEAQ (reference sequence). The CDR3 sequence is 16 residues long. Here the CDR3 DNA reads TGTGCCAGCAGCTCCGGCGGGACAGGTGGATCCTACGAGCAGTACTTC. It yields the protein CASSSGGTGGSYEQYF.

This clone has only a few counts. The J gene is TRBJ1-3, the V gene TRBV5-1, with 9 bases fitting TRBD1. This CDR3 region has 16 residues. Trimming took 0 bases from V and 5 from J; bases not matched to a gene: 6. Germline-derived CDR1 and CDR2 are SGHRS and YFSETQ. The CDR3 loop reads CASSLVEQGARNTIYF. The CDR3 coding sequence is TGCGCCAGCAGCTTGGTTGAACAGGGGGCTCGAAACACCATATATTTT. The complete variable domain, with remaining parts taken from reference TRBV5-1 and TRBJ1-3, reads KAGVTQTPRYLIKTRGQQVTLSCSPISGHRSVSWYQQTPGQGLQFLFEYFSETQRNKGNFPGRFSGRQFSNSRSEMNVSTLELGDSALYLCASSLVEQGARNTIYFGEGSWLTVV.

Only a few counts were recorded for this clone. The V call is TRBV30, the J call TRBJ1-6; D unresolved. Germline CDR1 GTSNPN, CDR2 SVGIG (reference sequence). CDR3 length equals 14 residues. V was pared by 7 bases and J by 6 bases, with 16 bases between. CDR3 sequence: CASSRSLRNSPLHF. The CDR3 DNA follows: TGTGCCTCATCGAGGTCCCTTCGTAATTCACCCCTCCACTTT.